The sequence of this T cell receptor beta chain was determined in a study of T cells after yellow fever vaccination. CDR3 length: 12 residues. Germline V gene data show CDR1 as MNHNY and CDR2 as SVGAGI (reference sequence). Trimming took 4 bases from V and 4 from J, leaving 7 bases between them. A universal primer site and UMIs were added as TCR cDNA was made by 5'RACE template switching. TCRdb reprocessed the 5' RACE reads with MiXCR, giving one entry per CDR3 protein. Among 250,000 to 400,000 distinct CDR3 sequences listed, roughly 4% were seen once. For this clonotype: Its matching antigen is unknown.

Notes on the study in general: Secondary responses were weaker yet peaked faster, day 5 versus 15.

Specimen: PBMCs, collected 5 days after the yellow fever booster vaccination. The receptor was derived from a man between 18 and 29 years old who received the YFV17D yellow fever vaccine. This chain uses TRBV6-6 with TRBJ1-2; weak D call: TRBD1 (5 bases). In DNA form, the CDR3 reads TGTGCCAGCAGTTGGGGGGTCTATGGCTACACCTTC. This translates into CASSWGVYGYTF.